This T cell receptor (beta chain) was sequenced for a study of beta chain features in type 1 diabetes. Whole-study results and caveats: Type 1 diabetes patients showed a moderate but significant shortening of TCRB CDR3s in all four CD4+ subsets.

Notes on this clone: The antigen is undetermined.

Blood was drawn once from each donor into heparinised tubes. The draws averaged around 110 mL. Germline CDR1 reads SGHTA; CDR2 reads FQGNSA. V was clipped by 1 base and J by 8 bases; unmatched bases: 5. The length of the CDR3 is 17 residues. Investigators reverse transcribed all isolated RNA, so they sequenced expressed TCRB transcripts. Some clones are missing from TCRdb's copy, which holds only in-frame ones; the method was immunoSEQ multiplex PCR. The table includes about 160,000 clones, around 8% detected once. This sequence was found in a woman aged 18 to 35 with type 1 diabetes. This chain connects TRBV7-2 to TRBJ2-1; 16 nucleotides align to TRBD2. Source material: central memory CD4+ T cells from blood. CDR3 DNA sequence: TGTGCCAGCAGCTTAGTGGGACTAGCGGGAGGGCCTGATGAGCAGTTCTTC. This encodes CASSLVGLAGGPDEQFF.